This TCR beta chain derives from a study of T cells after yellow fever vaccination. Study-wide results and limits: Booster samples showed a return of most primary-vaccination clones (almost 97% CD4, about 85% CD8). Weaker in magnitude, the secondary response showed a faster peak on day 5 versus 15. Abundant clonotypes (contaminants from the bulk population) could be present in FACS-sorted repertoires.

A process of 5'RACE template switching, which added a universal primer site and UMIs, was used to make TCR cDNA. One entry per CDR3 protein results from TCRdb running MiXCR on the 5' RACE reads. Of around 310,000 distinct CDR3 sequences listed, 3.5% to 4.5% are singletons. V was pared by 1 base and J by 5 bases, with 5 bases between. This CDR3 has 12 residues. Germline CDR1 and CDR2: SEHNR and FQNEAQ (reference sequence). This clonotype occurred many times. Its antigen is not identified. The source was PBMCs, collected 15 days after the yellow fever booster vaccination. The receptor's source is a young man who received the YFV17D yellow fever vaccine. This rearrangement joins TRBV7-9 to TRBJ1-1, with unresolved D. The CDR3 DNA is TGTGCCAGCAGCTTAGACGGGACTGAAGCTTTCTTT. It codes for CASSLDGTEAFF.